The sequence of this TCR beta chain was determined in a study of cytomegalovirus exposure and HLA in healthy donors. Overall study context: An analysis done earlier identified more than 100 million unique TCR beta sequences from approximately 200 million T cells.

The study ran its PCR with 60 Vbeta and 13 Jbeta primers. Sequenced by immunoSEQ multiplex PCR; TCRdb stores in-frame clones only, minus some. The sample totals 150,000 to 200,000 clones. CDR1 is MNHEY and CDR2 is SMNVEV in the germline V gene (reference sequence). Trimming cost V 5 bases and J 4 bases, with 14 bases left between them. The CDR3 extends over 14 amino acids. The chain is built from TRBV27 and TRBJ1-2; D gene uncertain. The source of this sequence is a woman younger than 30 in good health and CMV-seropositive. Sequencing input: PBMCs. The CDR3 protein is CASSPRGVSYGYTF. The CDR3 region has the DNA TGTGCCAGCAGTCCCCGCGGTGTTAGCTATGGCTACACCTTC.